Included here is one T cell receptor (beta chain) sequence, with context. V was trimmed by 0 bases and J by 8 bases, leaving 15 bases between them. This CDR3 contains 15 residues. CDR1 and CDR2 (germline): SGHRS, YFSETQ. These data belong to a study of control samples from healthy donors and cancer patients. Produced via immunoSEQ multiplex PCR; TCRdb's table is partial and in-frame only. The table shows some 200,000 clones, with about 93% occurring only once. The TCR comes from a man aged 18 to 30 in good health. The chain uses TRBV5-1 and TRBJ1-3; maybe TRBD1 (5 bases). The sample taken for sequencing was blood. The CDR3 DNA is TGCGCCAGCAGCTTGGCCTCCTCAGAGGGACACACCATATATTTT. It specifies CASSLASSEGHTIYF.